The next 22 T cell receptor beta chains were all read from a single sample in a study of metastatic and nonmetastatic thyroid tumors. Before thyroid surgery, none of the patients had received any treatment. Using MiXCR, TCRdb re-called clones from the PCR reads. The sample consists of 30,000 to 40,000 clones, 15% to 20% of them appearing once. The sequenced sample was blood. These receptors were taken from a male donor with papillary thyroid cancer or a benign thyroid nodule (not recorded which). Some clones in this sample may be carry-over from other donors' samples.

The sample holds many counts of this clone. This chain links TRBV10-1 with TRBJ2-5; 11 nucleotides line up with TRBD2. Trimming at V came to 4 bases and at J to 1 base, leaving 5 bases not matched to a gene. The V gene's germline CDR1 is WNHNN and CDR2 SYGVQD (reference sequence). There are 16 residues in the CDR3. The CDR3 DNA sequence: TGCGCCAGCAGTGGCGGTAGCGGGGGGGCCCAAGAGACCCAGTACTTC. Its protein is CASSGGSGGAQETQYF.

The table lists this clone with many counts. This chain joins TRBV20-1 and TRBJ2-1, with D unclear. The V end was cut by 1 base, the J end by 0 bases, with 13 bases between. Germline V gene lookup returns CDR1 DFQATT and CDR2 SNEGSKA (reference sequence). The CDR3 length is 16 residues. This CDR3 is CSARGRHSSSYNEQFF. DNA for the CDR3: TGCAGTGCTAGAGGTCGGCACTCAAGCTCCTACAATGAGCAGTTCTTC.

This clone was found many times. The chain couples TRBV7-9 to TRBJ2-5; 14 positions match TRBD2. CDR3 length: 15 amino acids. In germline, CDR1 is SEHNR, CDR2 FQNEAQ (reference sequence). The trim removed 6 bases at V and 5 bases at J, leaving 5 bases unmatched. The CDR3 is CASRPGLAGDETQYF. The CDR3 coding sequence is TGTGCCAGCAGGCCGGGACTAGCGGGGGATGAGACCCAGTACTTC.

This clone came up a few times. The chain combines TRBV6-1 with TRBJ2-7; 11 bases agree with TRBD2. This CDR3 is 14 amino acids long. The V and J ends lost 6 bases and 1 base, in that order; junction bases with no gene match: 2. Germline V lookup: CDR1 MNHNS, CDR2 SASEGT. CDR3: CASRSSGGSYEQYF. CDR3 in DNA: TGTGCCAGCAGGTCTAGCGGGGGGTCCTACGAGCAGTACTTC.

This clone was observed many times. The rearrangement links TRBV27 to TRBJ1-5; 10 bases fit TRBD1. The CDR3 contains 15 residues. CDR1 and CDR2 (germline): MNHEY, SMNVEV (reference sequence). The ends lost 4 bases at V and 1 base at J; junction bases unmatched: 1. The CDR3 is CASSWGQGSNQPQHF. The CDR3 DNA reads TGTGCCAGCAGTTGGGGACAGGGGAGCAATCAGCCCCAGCATTTT.

V and J are TRBV20-1 and TRBJ2-1; TRBD2 is a possible D gene (5 bases). Between the trimmed V and J ends, which lost 5 bases and 8 bases, there was a span of 19 bases. This CDR3 has 14 amino acids. CDR1 is DFQATT, CDR2 SNEGSKA, per germline (reference sequence). The CDR3 here is CSAPGKGYMDEQFF. The CDR3 DNA is TGCAGTGCTCCCGGGAAGGGTTATATGGATGAGCAGTTCTTC.

In its sample, this clone ranks as medium-sized. J is TRBJ2-7 and V is TRBV6-5; 13 bases fit TRBD2. V lost 2 bases to trimming and J lost 6 bases; unmatched junction nucleotides: 13. Germline lookup yields CDR1 MNHEY and CDR2 SVGAGI. The CDR3 totals 18 residues. The CDR3 region has the DNA TGTGCCAGCAGTTACACCGCTAGGACTAGCGGGAGTGGTTCCGAGCAGTACTTC. Protein: CASSYTARTSGSGSEQYF.

This clone was seen at least ten times. V and J are TRBV7-9 and TRBJ1-2; D not resolved. The CDR3 consists of 13 residues. Germline CDR1 SEHNR, CDR2 FQNEAQ (reference sequence). Between the trimmed V and J ends, which lost 5 bases and 5 bases, there was a span of 12 bases. CDR3 loop: CASSPGERYGYTF. For the CDR3, the DNA is TGTGCCAGCAGCCCCGGCGAAAGGTATGGCTACACCTTC.

The V gene is TRBV6-1, the J gene TRBJ1-2; 10 nucleotides agree with TRBD1. Germline V gene data show CDR1 as MNHNS and CDR2 as SASEGT. The V and J ends lost 2 bases and 7 bases, in that order; junction bases with no gene match: 10. There are 16 residues in the CDR3. CDR3 coding DNA: TGTGCCAGCAGTGAAACGGGACAGGGGACGCGGAGTGGCTACACCTTC. Its protein product is CASSETGQGTRSGYTF.

The chain combines TRBV5-1 with TRBJ2-7; TRBD1 matches at 12 bases. This CDR3 is built from 17 residues. Looked up from germline, CDR1 is SGHRS and CDR2 is YFSETQ. The V and J ends lost 4 bases and 1 base, in that order; junction bases with no gene match: 9. This CDR3 is CASSLPGTGGWSYEQYF. CDR3 nucleotides: TGCGCCAGCAGCCTCCCCGGGACAGGGGGCTGGTCCTACGAGCAGTACTTC. Complete variable domain (other parts from reference TRBV5-1 and TRBJ2-7): KAGVTQTPRYLIKTRGQQVTLSCSPISGHRSVSWYQQTPGQGLQFLFEYFSETQRNKGNFPGRFSGRQFSNSRSEMNVSTLELGDSALYLCASSLPGTGGWSYEQYFGPGTRLTVT.

This clone was seen at least ten times. This is likely a read error, given that the CDR3 carries no conserved phenylalanine or tryptophan at its end. The chain links TRBV9 to TRBJ2-2; the D is unclear. V gave up 0 bases and J gave up 6 bases, with 12 bases separating them. This CDR3 has 15 residues. CDR1 is SGDLS, CDR2 YYNGEE, per germline. CDR3 bases: TGTGCCAGCAGCGTAGAGGCGGCAGAGGCCGGGGAGCTGTTTCTT. Encoded protein: CASSVEAAEAGELFL.

This clone has more than one count but fewer than ten. The V call is TRBV28, the J call TRBJ1-2; D is perhaps TRBD1 (6 bases). This CDR3 spans 13 amino acids. Trimming removed 2 bases from V and 8 bases from J, with 12 bases in between. The germline gives CDR1 MDHEN, CDR2 SYDVKM. CDR3 in DNA: TGTGCCAGCAGTTTAGCACGGAGGGGGGGCTACACCTTC. Protein product: CASSLARRGGYTF.

This clone came up many times. The rearrangement joins TRBV30 to TRBJ1-3, with a weak D call TRBD1 (6 bases). CDR1 and CDR2 (germline): GTSNPN, SVGIG (reference sequence). Trimming shortened V by 3 bases and J by 2 bases, and 26 bases separated the two germline ends. The CDR3 has 19 amino acids. This CDR3 reads CAWRHYQRTAGITGNTIYF. The CDR3 bases are TGTGCCTGGAGACATTATCAAAGGACAGCTGGGATAACTGGAAACACCATATATTTT.

This clone was observed once. One end of the junction varies from germline; a read error may be responsible. The chain employs TRBV6-4 and TRBJ2-2; a weak D match, TRBD2 (5 bases). The CDR3 runs 13 residues. The germline V gene encodes CDR1 MRHNA and CDR2 SNTAGT. CDR3 sequence (DNA): TGTGCCATCAGTTACGGGGATACCGGGGAGCTTTTTTTT. Translating it yields CAISYGDTGELFF.

V usage is TRBV20-1 and J usage is TRBJ1-2, with D tentatively TRBD1 (5 bases). The CDR3 is 13 amino acids. V was shortened by 3 bases and J by 11 bases, with 19 bases between the two germline ends. The V gene's germline CDR1 is DFQATT and CDR2 SNEGSKA (reference sequence). The CDR3 loop reads CSARLRGMGGYTF. CDR3 sequence (DNA): TGCAGTGCTAGGTTGCGGGGGATGGGGGGATACACCTTC.

This clone was counted at least ten times. CDR3 sequence: CATSAGGVSNQPQHF. The DNA of the CDR3 is TGTGCCACCAGTGCTGGGGGGGTGAGCAATCAGCCCCAGCATTTT. The rearrangement uses TRBV24-1 and TRBJ1-5; a possible D gene is TRBD1 (5 bases). This CDR3 is 15 amino acids long. Trimming shortened V by 5 bases and J by 1 base, and 11 bases separated the two germline ends. Germline V CDR1 and CDR2: KGHDR, SFDVKD.

This clone was seen repeatedly, ten times or more. The chain has TRBV5-6 and TRBJ1-1; D is undetermined. Trimming removed 1 base from V and 7 bases from J, with 8 bases in between. Germline CDR1 is SGHDT and CDR2 is YYEEEE. This CDR3 is built from 12 residues. CDR3 sequence (DNA): TGTGCCAGCAGCTTGATAGGGTATGAAGCTTTCTTT. It translates to CASSLIGYEAFF.

This clone has a count of ten or more. The genes are TRBV6-7 and TRBJ2-1, with 9 bases aligning to TRBD2. TRBV6-7 is an ORF, and what it does is uncertain. This CDR3 spans 14 amino acids. Losses at the gene ends were 7 bases for V and 3 bases for J; bases not matched to a gene: 4. The CDR3 reads CASTLAGDYNEQFF. The CDR3 nucleotides read TGTGCCAGCACCTTAGCGGGAGACTACAATGAGCAGTTCTTC.

The gene calls are TRBV20-1 and TRBJ1-1, with 7 bases aligning to TRBD1. The V gene's germline CDR1 is DFQATT and CDR2 SNEGSKA (reference sequence). Trimming took 6 bases from V and 6 from J; bases not matched to a gene: 10. This CDR3 spans 13 amino acids. CDR3 protein: CSAGRGDAPEAFF. CDR3 nucleotide sequence: TGCAGTGCAGGCAGGGGGGACGCGCCTGAAGCTTTCTTT.

This clone has at least ten counts. This chain connects TRBV29-1 to TRBJ1-2; D ambiguous. V was trimmed by 4 bases and J by 4 bases, leaving 10 bases between them. The germline V gene has CDR1 SQVTM and CDR2 ANQGSEA. This CDR3 has 12 residues. The CDR3 DNA reads TGCAGCGTTGGTTCTGGGCCCTATGGCTACACCTTC. Amino acids: CSVGSGPYGYTF.

There are many counts of this clone. The CDR3 reads CASRPTGSRNTEAFF. For the CDR3, the DNA is TGTGCCAGCAGGCCAACCGGAAGTCGGAACACTGAAGCTTTCTTT. This chain connects TRBV28 to TRBJ1-1, with D unclear. The germline V gene encodes CDR1 MDHEN and CDR2 SYDVKM. Trimming cost V 6 bases and J 1 base, with 15 bases left between them. The CDR3 is 15 residues long.

By sample fraction, this clone is medium-sized. The gene calls are TRBV6-1 and TRBJ2-1, with unresolved D. Germline CDR1 is MNHNS and CDR2 is SASEGT. Between the trimmed V and J ends, which lost 5 bases and 0 bases, there was a span of 14 bases. This CDR3 contains 16 residues. This CDR3 is CASSSYSLSSYNEQFF. The DNA for the CDR3 is TGTGCCAGCAGTAGTTACAGCTTGAGCTCCTACAATGAGCAGTTCTTC.